The 12 T cell receptor beta chains listed next were all sequenced from one sample in a study of lung T cells in sarcoidosis with Löfgren's syndrome (TCRdb year 2017). Sequencing used an Illumina MiSeq. TCRdb trimmed public reads at Q25 via fastp, called clones via MiXCR and kept in-frame beta chains. One record per CDR3 amino acid sequence lists the most common genes and DNA. The sample data list approximately 20,000 distinct CDR3 sequences, and under 25% of these were observed just once. Together, the top ten hold around 0.74% of the sample. The sample was CD4+ T cells from bronchoalveolar lavage. The receptor set was obtained from a human donor with sarcoidosis (Löfgren's syndrome or another form), or a control subject (not recorded which).

Many counts were recorded for this clonotype. The rearrangement links TRBV20-1 to TRBJ2-5; no definite D call. Germline V gives CDR1 DFQATT, CDR2 SNEGSKA (reference sequence). The CDR3 loop spans 12 amino acids. Trimming took 6 bases from V and 6 from J, leaving 14 bases between them. DNA of the CDR3: TGCAGTGCCCCGGGTCCGGCGAAGACCCAGTACTTC. This encodes CSAPGPAKTQYF.

Points on this clonotype: One junction end does not reproduce the germline sequence, and a read error may be involved. The chain's CDR3 is CASSRQGTMSTEAFF. DNA for the CDR3: TGCGCCAGCTCAAGACAGGGGACTATGAGCACTGAAGCTTTCTTT. The gene calls are TRBV18 and TRBJ1-1; 8 bases line up with TRBD1. Germline V gene data show CDR1 as KGHSH and CDR2 as LQKENI. This CDR3 contains 15 residues.

This clonotype was seen repeatedly, ten times or more. This chain connects TRBV4-3 to TRBJ2-3; 7 bases are a match to TRBD1. The germline CDR1 and CDR2 sequences are LGHNA and YSLEER. V dropped 4 bases and J dropped 3; count of bases not matched to a gene: 7. This CDR3 contains 15 residues. CDR3 nucleotide sequence: TGCGCCAGCAGCCGGGACAGAGTTTTAACAGATACGCAGTATTTT. Translation gives CASSRDRVLTDTQYF.

As to this clonotype: This may come from a read error, since a much larger clone is one base off. V usage is TRBV4-3 and J usage is TRBJ2-6, with a tentative D call TRBD1 (5 bases). CDR1 and CDR2 (germline): LGHNA, YSLEER. The CDR3 is 13 residues long. The CDR3 reads CASSQTGANVPTF. The CDR3 nucleotides read TGCGCCAGCAGCCAAACTGGGGCCAACGTCCCGACTTTC.

Note on this clonotype: One end of the junction is discordant with germline, which a read error may explain. The genes are TRBV4-2 and TRBJ2-7; D is ambiguous. This CDR3 has 16 amino acids. Per the germline V gene, CDR1 is LGHNA and CDR2 is YNFKEQ. This CDR3 reads CASGQDWSGRSYEQYF. DNA for the CDR3: TGTGCCAGCGGCCAAGATTGGTCCGGACGCAGCTACGAGCAGTACTTC.

This clonotype was found a few times. A much more abundant neighbour one base away suggests this may be a read error. The CDR3 sequence is CSALGQGVHSDQPQHF. The CDR3, as DNA: TGCAGTGCCCTCGGACAGGGGGTACATAGCGATCAGCCCCAGCATTTT. This rearrangement joins TRBV20-1 to TRBJ1-5; 10 bases align to TRBD1. The CDR3 contains 16 residues. Looked up from germline, CDR1 is DFQATT and CDR2 is SNEGSKA (reference sequence).

This chain connects TRBV3-1 to TRBJ2-3, with TRBD2 as a possible D gene (5 bases). CDR1 is LGHDT, CDR2 YNNKEL, per germline (reference sequence). V dropped 1 base and J dropped 4 bases, with 12 bases sitting between them. CDR3 length equals 15 residues. The CDR3 here is CASSQGLIVADTQYF. The DNA of the CDR3 is TGTGCCAGCAGCCAAGGACTAATAGTTGCAGATACGCAGTATTTT.

About this clonotype: A read error is possible here, since a much larger clone lies one base away. The chain employs TRBV3-1 and TRBJ2-1, with D perhaps TRBD2 (6 bases). The CDR3 is 18 amino acids. CDR1 and CDR2 (germline): LGHDT, YNNKEL (reference sequence). In DNA form, the CDR3 reads TGTGCCAGCAGCCAATATATCGCAGTAGCGGTATCCTACAATGAGCAGCTCTTC. This gives the protein CASSQYIAVAVSYNEQLF.

This clonotype showed up many times. The chain combines TRBV2 with TRBJ2-1; no definite D call. Trimming cost V 4 bases and J 7 bases, with 8 bases left between them. Germline V gene data show CDR1 as SNHLY and CDR2 as FYNNEI. The CDR3 extends over 12 amino acids. The CDR3 here is CASSAPLNEQFF. The CDR3 nucleotides read TGTGCCAGCAGTGCCCCCCTGAATGAGCAGTTCTTC.

This clonotype is medium-sized (0.01 to 0.1%) in the sample. The V gene is TRBV27, the J gene TRBJ2-3; D not resolved. V was clipped by 4 bases and J by 0 bases, with 8 bases between them. Germline CDR1 reads MNHEY; CDR2 reads SMNVEV (reference sequence). There are 14 residues in the CDR3. The CDR3 spells CASSSHFSTDTQYF. CDR3 nucleotide sequence: TGTGCCAGCAGTTCTCATTTTAGCACAGATACGCAGTATTTT.

Ten or more counts support this clonotype. The V gene is TRBV20-1, the J gene TRBJ2-5; 8 positions match TRBD1. Germline V gene lookup returns CDR1 DFQATT and CDR2 SNEGSKA (reference sequence). The CDR3 extends over 13 amino acids. The ends lost 5 bases at V and 5 bases at J; junction bases unmatched: 7. Here the CDR3 DNA reads TGCAGTGCTCCAAGGACAGGGAGCGAGACCCAGTACTTC. Amino acid sequence: CSAPRTGSETQYF.

This clonotype rates as medium-sized. For the CDR3, the DNA is TGTGCCAGCTCGTCGGGGTTCGGGGAGACCCAGTACTTC. Translating it yields CASSSGFGETQYF. The chain has TRBV28 and TRBJ2-5; maybe TRBD2 (5 bases). CDR1 and CDR2 from the germline V gene are MDHEN and SYDVKM. V dropped 8 bases and J dropped 5 bases, with 15 bases sitting between them. The CDR3 runs 13 residues.